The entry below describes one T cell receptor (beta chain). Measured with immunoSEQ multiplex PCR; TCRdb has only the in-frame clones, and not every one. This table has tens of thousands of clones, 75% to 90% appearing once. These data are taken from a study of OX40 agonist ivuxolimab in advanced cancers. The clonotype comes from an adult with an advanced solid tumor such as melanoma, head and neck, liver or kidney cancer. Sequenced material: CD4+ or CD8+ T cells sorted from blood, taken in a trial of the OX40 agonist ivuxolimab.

The CDR3 reads CASSLGGLMNEQFF. The CDR3 coding sequence is TGTGCCAGCAGCTTAGGGGGGCTAATGAATGAGCAGTTCTTC. The rearrangement joins TRBV11-2 to TRBJ2-1; D may be TRBD1 (6 bases). The germline gives CDR1 SGHAT, CDR2 FQNNGV. The CDR3 is made up of 14 amino acids. Trimming took 1 base from V and 7 from J, leaving 11 bases between them.